These 23 T cell receptor beta chains came from one sample sequenced in a study of blood T cell repertoires in COVID-19. Here immunoSEQ multiplex PCR was the method, and the copy in TCRdb shows in-frame clones only, minus some. The table records fewer than 70,000 clones, 85% of them present only once. Specimen: peripheral blood. These receptors were taken from an elderly man with acute or convalescent COVID-19.

DNA for the CDR3: TGTGCCAGCAGCCCCGACAGGGAAGGCTACTCCTATAATTCACCCCTCCACTTT. Protein sequence: CASSPDREGYSYNSPLHF. This sequence joins TRBV5-6 and TRBJ1-6; 7 bases agree with TRBD1. With 4 bases clipped from V and 0 bases from J, the junction kept 10 bases outside the gene matches. The CDR3 sequence is 18 residues long. Germline V gene sequence: CDR1 SGHDT, CDR2 YYEEEE.

The V and J genes are TRBV7-2 and TRBJ1-6, with TRBD1 as a possible D gene (5 bases). Germline CDR1 reads SGHTA; CDR2 reads FQGNSA. The CDR3 is 15 residues long. V was pared by 5 bases and J by 9 bases, with 17 bases between. For the CDR3, the DNA is TGTGCCAGCAGCACCTTAGGAAGGGGTGGTTCACCCCTCCACTTT. This codes for CASSTLGRGGSPLHF.

J is TRBJ2-7 and V is TRBV10-2; 8 bases are shared with TRBD2. There are 18 residues in the CDR3. Germline loops: CDR1 WSHSY, CDR2 SAAADI. V shed 6 bases and J 4 bases; nucleotides not matched to a gene: 20. As DNA, the CDR3 is TGCGCCAGCAGGATGCCCGCCGGGGGCGGGAGGTCTGGTTACGAGCAGTACTTC. As protein: CASRMPAGGGRSGYEQYF.

This clone was seen more than once but under ten times. The chain uses TRBV5-4 and TRBJ2-7; no definite D call. There are 15 residues in the CDR3. The germline V and J ends were trimmed by 1 base and 6 bases, with 17 bases remaining between them. Germline V gives CDR1 SGHNT, CDR2 YYREEE (reference sequence). The CDR3 region is CASSLSATPRGEQYF. CDR3 DNA: TGTGCCAGCAGCTTGTCCGCGACTCCGCGAGGCGAGCAGTACTTC.

The chain employs TRBV24-1 and TRBJ2-1; TRBD2 might be the D (6 bases). The CDR3 runs to 17 residues. Germline V gene data show CDR1 as KGHDR and CDR2 as SFDVKD. V lost 3 bases, J lost 0 bases, and 14 bases lay in between. CDR3 sequence reads: CATSDTGRDISYNEQFF. Here the CDR3 DNA reads TGTGCCACCAGTGATACCGGGCGGGATATCTCCTACAATGAGCAGTTCTTC.

The chain links TRBV27 to TRBJ1-4; 7 nucleotides align to TRBD1. V lost 5 bases to trimming and J lost 5 bases; unmatched junction nucleotides: 8. Germline loops: CDR1 MNHEY, CDR2 SMNVEV (reference sequence). The CDR3 covers 15 residues. The CDR3 nucleotides read TGTGCCAGCAGTCCCGACAGGGCCCTAAATGAAAAACTGTTTTTT. This codes for CASSPDRALNEKLFF.

V is TRBV9 and J is TRBJ1-1, with 9 bases that match TRBD1. The ends lost 3 bases at V and 1 base at J; junction bases unmatched: 1. CDR1 and CDR2 (germline): SGDLS, YYNGEE. The CDR3 sequence is 14 residues long. Here the CDR3 reads CASSGGQGNTEAFF. DNA of the CDR3: TGTGCCAGCAGCGGGGGACAGGGGAACACTGAAGCTTTCTTT.

The V and J genes are TRBV6-1 and TRBJ2-6; D not certain. Germline CDR1 is MNHNS and CDR2 is SASEGT. V was cut by 3 bases and J by 3 bases, with 12 bases left in between. The CDR3 is 16 residues long. CDR3: CASSDAVRGGANVLTF. In DNA form, the CDR3 reads TGTGCCAGCAGTGATGCCGTACGAGGTGGGGCCAACGTCCTGACTTTC.

The chain employs TRBV6-6 and TRBJ1-3; the D gene is possibly TRBD1 (5 bases). The V and J ends lost 6 bases and 2 bases respectively, with 17 bases between them. The CDR3 is 16 residues long. Per the germline V gene, CDR1 is MNHNY and CDR2 is SVGAGI (reference sequence). CDR3 residues: CASSRTFPGAGNTIYF. The CDR3 DNA follows: TGTGCCAGCAGCCGCACCTTCCCGGGGGCTGGAAACACCATATATTTT.

This rearrangement joins TRBV7-2 to TRBJ2-7; 8 nucleotides line up with TRBD2. CDR1 SGHTA and CDR2 FQGNSA come from the germline V gene. With 7 bases clipped from V and 0 bases from J, the junction kept 5 bases outside the gene matches. The CDR3 sequence is 14 residues long. In DNA form, the CDR3 reads TGTGCCAGCACCCTAAGCGGGAGCTCCTACGAGCAGTACTTC. This translates into CASTLSGSSYEQYF.

This sequence joins TRBV7-6 and TRBJ2-1; 10 nucleotides agree with TRBD2. Germline values: CDR1 SGHVS, CDR2 FNYEAQ. V lost 0 bases, J lost 10 bases, and 9 bases stayed unmatched. The CDR3 length is 16 residues. The CDR3 DNA follows: TGTGCCAGCAGCTTAGCTGCTAGCGGGAGTGACAGGGAGCAGTTCTTC. It encodes CASSLAASGSDREQFF. Full variable domain (missing parts from reference TRBV7-6 and TRBJ2-1): GAGVSQSPRYKVTKRGQDVALRCDPISGHVSLYWYRQALGQGPEFLTYFNYEAQQDKSGLPNDRFSAERPEGSISTLTIQRTEQRDSAMYRCASSLAASGSDREQFFGPGTRLTVL.

The chain has TRBV7-9 and TRBJ1-2; D gene unclear. V lost 5 bases, J lost 12 bases, and 16 bases lay in between. The CDR3 loop spans 12 amino acids. Germline CDR1 is SEHNR and CDR2 is FQNEAQ (reference sequence). The CDR3 loop is CASSPSVGGHTF. The CDR3 DNA reads as TGTGCCAGCAGCCCCTCGGTAGGAGGGCACACCTTC. Based on the CDR3 plus reference TRBV7-9 and TRBJ1-2, the full variable domain is DTGVSQNPRHKITKRGQNVTFRCDPISEHNRLYWYRQTLGQGPEFLTYFQNEAQLEKSRLLSDRFSAERPKGSFSTLEIQRTEQGDSAMYLCASSPSVGGHTFGSGTRLTVV.

The gene calls are TRBV6-6 and TRBJ1-1; D is possibly TRBD1 (5 bases). V was clipped by 6 bases and J by 4 bases, with 9 bases between them. The germline V gene encodes CDR1 MNHNY and CDR2 SVGAGI (reference sequence). This CDR3 is built from 12 residues. CDR3 sequence reads: CASRLGGTEAFF. The CDR3 nucleotides read TGTGCCAGCAGATTGGGGGGCACTGAAGCTTTCTTT.

The rearrangement joins TRBV5-5 to TRBJ2-6; the D is unclear. The V gene lost 4 bases and the J gene lost 4 bases, with 15 bases spanning the gap. The germline V gene has CDR1 SGHKS and CDR2 YYEKEE (reference sequence). CDR3 size: 16 residues. CDR3 coding DNA: TGTGCCAGCAGCCCTCGGGTATCCCTCGGGGCCAACGTCCTGACTTTC. As protein: CASSPRVSLGANVLTF.

This clone has just one count. The V gene is TRBV6-6, the J gene TRBJ1-3, with TRBD1 matching 10 bases. V was pared by 5 bases and J by 0 bases, with 10 bases of the junction left unmatched. The CDR3 covers 18 residues. The germline V gene encodes CDR1 MNHNY and CDR2 SVGAGI (reference sequence). As DNA, the CDR3 is TGTGCCAGCAGTCTAAGGGACAGGGGCCCCAGCTCTGGAAACACCATATATTTT. The encoded protein is CASSLRDRGPSSGNTIYF.

The chain employs TRBV7-9 and TRBJ2-1; 14 nucleotides align to TRBD2. Unmatched junction bases numbered 12, after V lost 4 bases and J lost 10 bases. The CDR3 contains 17 residues. The germline CDR1 and CDR2 sequences are SEHNR and FQNEAQ (reference sequence). The CDR3 loop reads CASSSISGTSGSVEQFF. The CDR3 DNA reads as TGTGCCAGCAGCTCGATCTCCGGGACTAGCGGGAGTGTGGAGCAGTTCTTC.

V gene TRBV6-5 combines with J gene TRBJ2-3; 10 bases align to TRBD2. The CDR3 loop spans 15 amino acids. V was pared by 4 bases and J by 1 base, with 2 bases of the junction left unmatched. In germline, CDR1 is MNHEY, CDR2 SVGAGI. CDR3 amino acids: CASSLSGRGTDTQYF. CDR3 bases: TGTGCCAGCAGTTTAAGCGGGAGGGGCACAGATACGCAGTATTTT.

This chain uses TRBV19 with TRBJ1-2, with a possible D match to TRBD1 (6 bases). The CDR3 loop spans 15 amino acids. Trimming stripped 5 bases from V and 0 bases from J, with 13 bases between. Germline V gene lookup returns CDR1 LNHDA and CDR2 SQIVND (reference sequence). The CDR3 spells CASSLWTDSNYGYTF. The DNA for the CDR3 is TGTGCCAGTAGTCTATGGACAGACTCTAACTATGGCTACACCTTC.

This clone occurred once. V usage is TRBV9 and J usage is TRBJ1-3; 11 nucleotides line up with TRBD1. J gave up 0 bases and V 2 bases, and 4 bases lay outside the gene matches. The CDR3 consists of 17 residues. Germline V CDR1 and CDR2: SGDLS, YYNGEE. CDR3 coding DNA: TGTGCCAGCAGCGTCTCCGGGACAGGGGGCTCTGGAAACACCATATATTTT. The encoded protein is CASSVSGTGGSGNTIYF.

J is TRBJ1-5 and V is TRBV6-5; 9 nucleotides line up with TRBD1. This CDR3 has 15 amino acids. With V trimmed by 10 bases and J by 0 bases, 7 bases remained unmatched. Germline-derived CDR1 and CDR2 are MNHEY and SVGAGI. The chain's CDR3 is CAIRDRDYSNQPQHF. CDR3 nucleotide sequence: TGTGCCATCCGGGACAGGGATTATAGCAATCAGCCCCAGCATTTT.

This rearrangement joins TRBV2 to TRBJ2-3, with TRBD2 matching over 10 bases. This CDR3 is 14 amino acids long. Germline trimming cut 8 bases from V and 6 bases from J; bases unmatched to any gene: 8. Germline assignment: CDR1 SNHLY and CDR2 FYNNEI. The CDR3 region is CASSSGSQSDTQYF. CDR3 in DNA: TGTGCCAGCTCTAGCGGGAGTCAGTCGGATACGCAGTATTTT.

This sequence joins TRBV28 and TRBJ1-1; 7 bases map to TRBD1. In germline, CDR1 is MDHEN, CDR2 SYDVKM. J was trimmed by 7 bases and V by 6 bases; bases with no gene match: 8. The CDR3 has 13 amino acids. The CDR3 sequence is CASRGQRAVEAFF. CDR3 DNA: TGTGCCAGCAGGGGACAGCGAGCGGTTGAAGCTTTCTTT.

The chain links TRBV7-8 to TRBJ2-1; the D gene is possibly TRBD2 (7 bases). Trimming took 6 bases from V and 3 from J, leaving 24 bases between them. The CDR3 is 18 residues long. CDR1 SGHVS and CDR2 FQNEAQ come from the germline V gene. The CDR3: CASSSRPGGGSIYNEQFF. For the CDR3, the DNA is TGTGCCAGCAGTTCCCGGCCGGGGGGCGGGAGTATCTACAATGAGCAGTTCTTC.